Shown below are 28 T cell receptor beta chains from a single sample sequenced in a study of blood T cell repertoires in COVID-19. Clones were sequenced by immunoSEQ multiplex PCR, and TCRdb holds only the in-frame ones, with some missing. The sample has 95,000 to 150,000 clones, around 90% seen once. The sequenced material came from peripheral blood. Source of these receptors: a woman in her sixties with COVID-19, enrolled during active disease.

V is TRBV4-1 and J is TRBJ1-3; possible D gene TRBD1, 6 bases. The CDR3 extends over 18 amino acids. V shed 0 bases and J shed 0 bases, with 15 bases lying between them. Germline V gene lookup returns CDR1 MGHRA and CDR2 YSYEKL. This chain's CDR3 is CASSQESLRGHSGNTIYF. For the CDR3, the DNA is TGCGCCAGCAGCCAAGAGAGTCTCAGGGGACACTCTGGAAACACCATATATTTT.

In this sample, this clone turned up once. Germline and junction disagree at one end, which may indicate a read error. The chain has TRBV7-8 and TRBJ1-2; D uncertain. Per the germline V gene, CDR1 is SGHVS and CDR2 is FQNEAQ. This CDR3 comprises 13 residues. The CDR3 sequence: CAGRPSANYGYTF. The CDR3, as DNA: TGTGCCGGCAGGCCTTCGGCTAACTATGGCTACACCTTC. The variable domain in full, with the rest retrieved from reference TRBV7-8 and TRBJ1-2, is GAGVSQSPRYKVAKRGQDVALRCDPISGHVSLFWYQQALGQGPEFLTYFQNEAQLDKSGLPSDRFFAERPEGSVSTLKIQRTQQEDSAVYLCAGRPSANYGYTFGSGTRLTVV.

This clone was detected once. The genes are TRBV9 and TRBJ2-7; tentative D call: TRBD1 (5 bases). The CDR3 has 15 residues. The germline V gene has CDR1 SGDLS and CDR2 YYNGEE. V was shortened by 0 bases and J by 2 bases, with 12 bases between the two germline ends. DNA for the CDR3: TGTGCCAGCAGCGTAGATCTAGGCAGGGCCTACGAGCAGTACTTC. Encoded protein: CASSVDLGRAYEQYF.

The CDR3: CASSFSRTGAGYEQYF. The CDR3 DNA reads as TGTGCCAGCAGTTTCTCTCGGACAGGGGCTGGCTACGAGCAGTACTTC. The chain couples TRBV27 to TRBJ2-7; 9 bases match TRBD1. J was trimmed by 3 bases and V by 3 bases; bases with no gene match: 9. The CDR3 covers 16 residues. Germline CDR1 reads MNHEY; CDR2 reads SMNVEV (reference sequence).

The chain links TRBV6-2 or TRBV6-3 to TRBJ2-3, with 8 nucleotides matching TRBD1. V shed 3 bases, J shed 5 bases, and the junction held 4 bases outside the gene matches. Germline CDR1 and CDR2: MNHEY and SVGEGT. The CDR3 has 14 amino acids. The chain's CDR3 is CASSYSGGVDTQYF. The CDR3 DNA sequence: TGTGCCAGCAGTTATTCAGGGGGCGTAGATACGCAGTATTTT.

V usage is TRBV9 and J usage is TRBJ2-7, with TRBD2 identical over 8 bases. Trimming removed 4 bases from V and 3 bases from J; junction bases left unmatched: 12. Germline V gene sequence: CDR1 SGDLS, CDR2 YYNGEE. The CDR3 loop spans 16 amino acids. The CDR3 bases are TGTGCCAGCAGCCCCTATTCCGGGGGGGGAAGCTACGAGCAGTACTTC. It specifies CASSPYSGGGSYEQYF.

The chain employs TRBV5-1 and TRBJ1-2, with D possibly matching TRBD1 (6 bases). The V end lost 1 base, the J end lost 2 bases, and 15 bases lay between the germline ends. Germline CDR1 and CDR2: SGHRS and YFSETQ. The CDR3 contains 16 residues. CDR3 in amino acids: CASSLRNPGVNYGYTF. The CDR3 DNA is TGCGCCAGCAGCTTGAGGAATCCAGGGGTCAACTATGGCTACACCTTC.

The chain links TRBV3-1 (or the pseudogene TRBV3-2) to TRBJ1-4, with TRBD1 as a possible D gene (6 bases). CDR1 LGHDT and CDR2 YNNKEL come from the germline V gene (reference sequence). V was cut by 2 bases and J by 3 bases, with 10 bases left in between. The CDR3 spans 15 residues. The CDR3 sequence is CASSQTGLPNEKLFF. The CDR3 DNA reads TGTGCCAGCAGCCAAACAGGGCTGCCTAATGAAAAACTGTTTTTT.

The genes are TRBV7-2 and TRBJ2-2, with D perhaps matching TRBD1 (5 bases). Trimming left V 3 bases short and J 5 bases short, with 13 bases between. CDR3 length equals 15 residues. Germline CDR1 SGHTA, CDR2 FQGNSA. This CDR3 is CASSFLQGMTGELFF. Written as DNA, the CDR3 is TGTGCCAGCAGCTTTCTCCAGGGTATGACCGGGGAGCTGTTTTTT.

CDR3 bases: TGTGCCAGCAGCTATCTGCAGGGGTACACTGAAGCTTTCTTT. This encodes CASSYLQGYTEAFF. The chain links TRBV5-4 to TRBJ1-1, with D possibly being TRBD1 (6 bases). The CDR3 sequence is 14 residues long. Trimming left V 3 bases short and J 3 bases short, with 12 bases between. Germline V gene lookup returns CDR1 SGHNT and CDR2 YYREEE (reference sequence). The whole variable domain, remainder taken from reference TRBV5-4 and TRBJ1-1, is ETGVTQSPTHLIKTRGQQVTLRCSSQSGHNTVSWYQQALGQGPQFIFQYYREEENGRGNFPPRFSGLQFPNYSSELNVNALELDDSALYLCASSYLQGYTEAFFGQGTRLTVV.

In its sample, this clone was seen a few times. This chain joins TRBV6-6 and TRBJ2-2; D unresolved. V was trimmed by 7 bases and J by 7 bases, leaving 7 bases between them. The CDR3 length is 11 residues. Per germline, CDR1 MNHNY and CDR2 SVGAGI (reference sequence). The CDR3 coding sequence is TGTGCCAGCACCTATAACGGGGAGCTGTTTTTT. Amino acids: CASTYNGELFF.

The genes are TRBV27 and TRBJ1-2; 9 bases fit TRBD1. J lost 3 bases, V lost 3 bases, and 2 bases had no gene match. The CDR3 is made up of 14 amino acids. CDR1 and CDR2 from the germline V gene are MNHEY and SMNVEV (reference sequence). CDR3 in DNA: TGTGCCAGCAGTTTCGGGACAGGGTACTATGGCTACACCTTC. Residues: CASSFGTGYYGYTF.

The chain recombines TRBV24-1 with TRBJ1-2; TRBD1 might be the D (5 bases). Germline V CDR1 and CDR2: KGHDR, SFDVKD. This CDR3 contains 15 residues. Trimming left V 0 bases short and J 2 bases short, with 9 bases between. The CDR3 DNA is TGTGCCACCAGTGATTTGAGGACACCCAACTATGGCTACACCTTC. Protein sequence: CATSDLRTPNYGYTF.

CDR3 sequence (DNA): TGTGCCAGCAGTGAATGGACTAGCGGGAGACCCTACAATGAGCAGTTCTTC. Its translation is CASSEWTSGRPYNEQFF. The chain combines TRBV6-1 with TRBJ2-1, with 13 bases matching TRBD2. CDR1 and CDR2 from the germline V gene are MNHNS and SASEGT. This CDR3 contains 17 residues. Losses at the gene ends were 2 bases for V and 2 bases for J; bases not matched to a gene: 3.

Regarding this clone: The junction departs from germline at one end; a sequencing error may be responsible. The chain joins TRBV7-7 to TRBJ2-3; the match to TRBD2 covers 9 bases. This CDR3 has 18 residues. Per the germline V gene, CDR1 is SSHAT and CDR2 is FNYEAQ (reference sequence). CDR3 region: CASSLQPTEAGGPDTQYF. CDR3 coding DNA: TGTGCTAGCAGCTTACAACCCACCGAGGCGGGGGGGCCGGATACGCAGTATTTT.

The chain uses TRBV29-1 and TRBJ1-1; 9 nucleotides agree with TRBD1. With V trimmed by 6 bases and J by 4 bases, 6 bases remained unmatched. The CDR3 has 13 amino acids. The germline CDR1 and CDR2 sequences are SQVTM and ANQGSEA. CDR3 residues: CSVAGQGSTEAFF. The CDR3 nucleotides read TGCAGCGTAGCGGGACAGGGTTCCACTGAAGCTTTCTTT.

This chain links TRBV19 with TRBJ1-5; D may be TRBD1 (6 bases). The V and J ends lost 4 bases and 3 bases respectively, with 10 bases between them. CDR1 and CDR2 (germline): LNHDA, SQIVND (reference sequence). The CDR3 is 14 residues long. CDR3 region: CASSTGQFNQPQHF. The CDR3 DNA reads as TGTGCCAGTAGTACAGGACAGTTCAATCAGCCCCAGCATTTT.

CDR3: CASSLGQFYGYTF. For the CDR3, the DNA is TGTGCCAGCAGCCTGGGACAGTTCTATGGCTACACCTTC. The genes are TRBV5-8 and TRBJ1-2; 7 bases fit TRBD1. With 4 bases clipped from V and 4 bases from J, the junction kept 4 bases outside the gene matches. Per germline, CDR1 SGHTS and CDR2 YDEGEE. The CDR3 runs 13 residues.

This chain connects TRBV10-1 to TRBJ2-5; tentative D call: TRBD2 (6 bases). The V gene lost 3 bases and the J gene lost 4 bases, with 15 bases spanning the gap. The length of the CDR3 is 15 residues. Germline assignment: CDR1 WNHNN and CDR2 SYGVQD (reference sequence). The CDR3 region has the DNA TGCGCCAGCAGTGACGGGGGACGGGCCCTAGAGACCCAGTACTTC. It is translated as CASSDGGRALETQYF.

In its sample, this clone was seen once. This chain joins TRBV18 and TRBJ2-7, with D perhaps matching TRBD1 (8 bases). The CDR3 runs to 15 residues. Germline CDR1 KGHSH, CDR2 LQKENI. V was cut by 4 bases and J by 3 bases, with 16 bases left in between. The CDR3 spells CASSLTGGTGYEQYF. The CDR3 DNA follows: TGTGCCAGCTCACTTACCGGGGGGACAGGCTACGAGCAGTACTTC.

The genes are TRBV19 and TRBJ2-7, with 7 bases matching TRBD1. V lost 5 bases and J lost 4; bases outside the gene matches: 20. Germline assignment: CDR1 LNHDA and CDR2 SQIVND (reference sequence). The CDR3 has 18 amino acids. CDR3 sequence reads: CASSPGQLSPRGWYEQYF. For the CDR3, the DNA is TGTGCCAGTAGTCCGGGACAGCTATCTCCCCGGGGATGGTACGAGCAGTACTTC.

This clone was seen a few times. The rearrangement links TRBV9 to TRBJ2-5, with a weak D call TRBD2 (6 bases). Trimming cost V 0 bases and J 5 bases, with 14 bases left between them. Germline loops: CDR1 SGDLS, CDR2 YYNGEE. This CDR3 has 15 amino acids. The CDR3 DNA reads TGTGCCAGCAGCGTAGCTGGCGGGGTCCGGGAGACCCAGTACTTC. It encodes CASSVAGGVRETQYF.

The chain recombines TRBV7-2 with TRBJ2-3; D ambiguous. The CDR3 consists of 13 residues. V lost 3 bases to trimming and J lost 1 base, with 5 bases between them. The germline V gene has CDR1 SGHTA and CDR2 FQGNSA. The CDR3 DNA reads as TGTGCCAGCAGCTTTCGGGGCACAGATACGCAGTATTTT. Translating gives CASSFRGTDTQYF.

This clone has more than one count but fewer than ten. This rearrangement joins TRBV3-1 (or the pseudogene TRBV3-2) to TRBJ1-6, with D perhaps TRBD1 (5 bases). Trimming cost V 4 bases and J 13 bases, with 11 bases left between them. Germline CDR1 and CDR2: LGHDT and YNNKEL (reference sequence). This CDR3 comprises 12 residues. CDR3 sequence reads: CASSPPGLPLHF. The CDR3 DNA reads as TGTGCCAGCAGCCCCCCAGGGCTGCCCCTCCACTTT.

The DNA for the CDR3 is TGCAGCGTTTCGACAGTACCTAGTGGCTACAATGAGCAGTTCTTC. This sequence encodes CSVSTVPSGYNEQFF. The chain recombines TRBV29-1 with TRBJ2-1, with a tentative D call TRBD1 (5 bases). Per the germline V gene, CDR1 is SQVTM and CDR2 is ANQGSEA. CDR3 size: 15 residues. The V and J ends lost 5 bases and 3 bases respectively, with 17 bases between them.

The V call is TRBV9, the J call TRBJ2-3, with 7 bases aligning to TRBD2. V was clipped by 0 bases and J by 6 bases; unmatched bases: 7. The CDR3 extends over 15 amino acids. Germline V lookup: CDR1 SGDLS, CDR2 YYNGEE. CDR3 DNA: TGTGCCAGCAGCGTAGGTGGACTAGGCGGGGATACGCAGTATTTT. Translating it yields CASSVGGLGGDTQYF.

V usage is TRBV3-1 (or the pseudogene TRBV3-2) and J usage is TRBJ2-2, with 7 bases matching TRBD2. With V trimmed by 1 base and J by 4 bases, 9 bases remained unmatched. The germline V gene encodes CDR1 LGHDT and CDR2 YNNKEL (reference sequence). This CDR3 spans 17 amino acids. DNA for the CDR3: TGTGCCAGCAGCCAAGCACACGGGAGGTCGGGCACCGGGGAGCTGTTTTTT. Encoded protein: CASSQAHGRSGTGELFF.

The V and J genes are TRBV11-3 and TRBJ2-1; tentative D call: TRBD1 (5 bases). Trimming pared 3 bases from V and 5 bases from J, leaving 14 bases between. The CDR3 totals 15 residues. The germline V gene encodes CDR1 SGHNT and CDR2 YENEEA. In DNA form, the CDR3 reads TGTGCCAGCAGCTTGACCGTAGGGGCCGACAATGAGCAGTTCTTC. As protein: CASSLTVGADNEQFF.